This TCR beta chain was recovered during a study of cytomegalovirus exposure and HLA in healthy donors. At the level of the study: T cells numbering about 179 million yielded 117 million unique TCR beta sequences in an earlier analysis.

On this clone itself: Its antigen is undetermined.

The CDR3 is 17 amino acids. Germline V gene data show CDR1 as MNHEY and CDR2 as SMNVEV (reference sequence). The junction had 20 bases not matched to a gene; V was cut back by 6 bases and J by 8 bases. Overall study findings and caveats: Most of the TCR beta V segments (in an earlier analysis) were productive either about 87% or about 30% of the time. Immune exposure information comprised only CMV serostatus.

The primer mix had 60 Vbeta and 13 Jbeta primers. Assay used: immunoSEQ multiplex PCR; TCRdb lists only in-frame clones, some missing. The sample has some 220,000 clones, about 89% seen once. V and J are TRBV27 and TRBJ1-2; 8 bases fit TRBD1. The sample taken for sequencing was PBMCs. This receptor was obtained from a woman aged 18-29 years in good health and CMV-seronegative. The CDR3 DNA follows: TGTGCCAGCAGACAAATTGGCCCGCTTCAGGGGGCGCAAGGCTACACCTTC. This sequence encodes CASRQIGPLQGAQGYTF.